A single sample gave rise to the 21 T cell receptor beta chains below, sequenced in a study of cytomegalovirus exposure and HLA in healthy donors. With 60 Vbeta and 13 Jbeta primers, the PCR was carried out. Assay used: immunoSEQ multiplex PCR; TCRdb lists only in-frame clones, some missing. The table has 100,000 to 150,000 clones, around 67% seen once; the top ten hold around 4.8%. Sequenced sample: PBMCs. All receptors come from a man in his fifties or sixties in good health and CMV-seropositive.

V and J are TRBV9 and TRBJ2-2; 13 nucleotides agree with TRBD2. Germline assignment: CDR1 SGDLS and CDR2 YYNGEE. The CDR3 consists of 16 residues. Trimming cost V 2 bases and J 7 bases; bases outside gene matches: 5. The CDR3 DNA follows: TGTGCCAGCAGCGTCACTAGCGGGGGGGTAGGCGGGGAGCTGTTTTTT. This sequence encodes CASSVTSGGVGGELFF.

The chain has TRBV7-2 and TRBJ2-1; 7 bases match TRBD2. CDR3 length: 14 residues. Trimming removed 3 bases from V and 7 bases from J; junction bases left unmatched: 6. The germline CDR1 and CDR2 sequences are SGHTA and FQGNSA. The CDR3 sequence: CASSLWRGGNEQFF. For the CDR3, the DNA is TGTGCCAGCAGCTTGTGGCGGGGAGGGAATGAGCAGTTCTTC.

The gene calls are TRBV7-2 and TRBJ2-3; D might be TRBD2 (5 bases). The CDR3 length is 11 residues. Germline CDR1 and CDR2: SGHTA and FQGNSA. Trimming pared 7 bases from V and 10 bases from J, leaving 12 bases between. CDR3 sequence (DNA): TGTGCCAGCACCGAGGCGGAGGCGCAGTATTTT. It is translated as CASTEAEAQYF.

This clone was recorded only once. V gene TRBV11-1 combines with J gene TRBJ2-6; D gene uncertain. Germline CDR1 is SGHAT and CDR2 is FQDESV (reference sequence). This CDR3 comprises 15 residues. V was shortened by 5 bases and J by 0 bases, with 8 bases between the two germline ends. The CDR3 sequence is CASSPMASGANVLTF. CDR3 DNA sequence: TGTGCCAGCAGCCCCATGGCCTCTGGGGCCAACGTCCTGACTTTC. The full variable domain, with the rest looked up from reference TRBV11-1 and TRBJ2-6, is EAEVAQSPRYKITEKSQAVAFWCDPISGHATLYWYRQILGQGPELLVQFQDESVVDDSQLPKDRFSAERLKGVDSTLKIQPAELGDSAMYLCASSPMASGANVLTFGAGSRLTVL.

This chain links TRBV6-5 with TRBJ2-4, with a weak D call TRBD1 (6 bases). Germline CDR1 is MNHEY and CDR2 is SVGAGI. CDR3 size: 15 residues. V was cut by 3 bases and J by 5 bases, with 14 bases left in between. CDR3 sequence (DNA): TGTGCCAGCAGTTATTCGGGACATGCGGAAAACATTCAGTACTTC. Amino acid sequence: CASSYSGHAENIQYF.

This rearrangement joins TRBV27 to TRBJ2-5; D may be TRBD1 (5 bases). The V gene lost 5 bases and the J gene lost 2 bases, with 15 bases spanning the gap. Germline lookup yields CDR1 MNHEY and CDR2 SMNVEV (reference sequence). The CDR3 is made up of 15 amino acids. CDR3 sequence reads: CASSGIGADQETQYF. The CDR3 region has the DNA TGTGCCAGCAGTGGCATTGGGGCGGATCAAGAGACCCAGTACTTC.

V is TRBV5-4 and J is TRBJ2-7, with D possibly being TRBD2 (6 bases). Germline V gene sequence: CDR1 SGHNT, CDR2 YYREEE (reference sequence). Trimming stripped 4 bases from V and 0 bases from J, with 14 bases between. The CDR3 extends over 15 amino acids. DNA for the CDR3: TGTGCCAGCAGCCGGGCGGGGTTTCGCTCCTACGAGCAGTACTTC. This gives the protein CASSRAGFRSYEQYF.

J is TRBJ1-6 and V is TRBV19; 8 bases fit TRBD1. Germline-derived CDR1 and CDR2 are LNHDA and SQIVND (reference sequence). The trim removed 3 bases at V and 7 bases at J, leaving 5 bases unmatched. CDR3 length: 15 residues. CDR3 residues: CASSIGTGGNSPLHF. CDR3 coding DNA: TGTGCCAGTAGTATCGGGACAGGAGGAAATTCACCCCTCCACTTT.

The chain joins TRBV7-9 to TRBJ1-2, with D maybe TRBD1 (5 bases). Germline values: CDR1 SEHNR, CDR2 FQNEAQ (reference sequence). Trimming cost V 1 base and J 3 bases, with 9 bases left between them. This CDR3 has 14 residues. CDR3 sequence reads: CASSLGPGYYGYTF. In nucleotides, the CDR3 is TGTGCCAGCAGCTTAGGACCAGGGTACTATGGCTACACCTTC.

The V and J genes are TRBV10-2 and TRBJ2-1, with TRBD2 matching 7 bases. Germline-derived CDR1 and CDR2 are WSHSY and SAAADI. The CDR3 length is 15 residues. After removal of 8 bases from V and 0 bases from J, the junction contained 7 bases not matched to a gene. CDR3 DNA: TGCGCCAGCGGAGACCGGGACTACTCCTACAATGAGCAGTTCTTC. Its translation is CASGDRDYSYNEQFF.

V gene TRBV10-1 combines with J gene TRBJ2-3; 7 positions agree with TRBD1. This CDR3 contains 15 residues. In germline, CDR1 is WNHNN, CDR2 SYGVQD (reference sequence). V trimming: 6 bases; J trimming: 0 bases; junction bases outside the gene matches: 6. The DNA for the CDR3 is TGCGCCAGCAGCGATAACAGGGGTAGCACAGATACGCAGTATTTT. Translated: CASSDNRGSTDTQYF.

V usage is TRBV7-9 and J usage is TRBJ2-7; 8 nucleotides match TRBD1. This CDR3 comprises 14 residues. Trimming cost V 6 bases and J 2 bases; bases outside gene matches: 6. Per germline, CDR1 SEHNR and CDR2 FQNEAQ (reference sequence). CDR3 region: CASRPRDRPYEQYF. The CDR3 nucleotides read TGTGCCAGCAGACCTAGGGACAGGCCCTACGAGCAGTACTTC.

CDR3 nucleotide sequence: TGTGCCAGCAGTGGGACAGGGACTGAAGCTTTCTTT. Translating gives CASSGTGTEAFF. The rearrangement uses TRBV2 and TRBJ1-1; 8 bases align to TRBD1. Losses at the gene ends were 4 bases for V and 5 bases for J; bases not matched to a gene: 0. The CDR3 loop spans 12 amino acids. Germline lookup yields CDR1 SNHLY and CDR2 FYNNEI.

This clone is classed as medium-sized. The gene calls are TRBV2 and TRBJ1-6; D call uncertain. V shed 7 bases and J shed 5 bases, with 6 bases lying between them. Germline V lookup: CDR1 SNHLY, CDR2 FYNNEI. This CDR3 region has 12 residues. This CDR3 is CASKSNNSPLHF. The CDR3 nucleotides read TGTGCCAGCAAAAGCAATAATTCACCCCTCCACTTT.

This clone was detected a few times. J is TRBJ1-6 and V is TRBV6-1; tentative D call: TRBD1 (6 bases). Trimming took off 8 bases at V and 3 bases at J, with 8 bases between the two ends. This CDR3 region has 13 residues. CDR1 and CDR2 from the germline V gene are MNHNS and SASEGT. The CDR3 is CASRQDYNSPLHF. The CDR3 bases are TGTGCCAGCCGACAGGACTATAATTCACCCCTCCACTTT.

The chain is built from TRBV29-1 and TRBJ2-7; TRBD1 aligns across 9 bases. The CDR3 consists of 14 residues. CDR1 and CDR2 from the germline V gene are SQVTM and ANQGSEA. The J segment lost 3 bases and the V segment lost 7 bases, leaving 10 bases of the junction unmatched. CDR3 in amino acids: CSASGTGNVYEQYF. The CDR3 DNA is TGCAGCGCTTCCGGGACAGGGAACGTCTACGAGCAGTACTTC.

V is TRBV30 and J is TRBJ1-1, with D hard to call. With 0 bases removed from V and 5 bases from J, the gap between germline ends came to 7 bases. CDR3 size: 12 residues. Germline-derived CDR1 and CDR2 are GTSNPN and SVGIG (reference sequence). The chain's CDR3 is CAWSVFFTEAFF. The CDR3 DNA follows: TGTGCCTGGAGTGTCTTCTTTACTGAAGCTTTCTTT.

This clone turned up a few times. The chain has TRBV6-1 and TRBJ2-3; TRBD2 agrees at 7 bases. V gave up 7 bases and J gave up 5 bases; unmatched junction bases: 12. CDR1 and CDR2 from the germline V gene are MNHNS and SASEGT. The CDR3 has 15 residues. The chain's CDR3 is CASTTAGPVGDTQYF. The CDR3 coding sequence is TGTGCCAGCACCACAGCGGGGCCCGTGGGAGATACGCAGTATTTT.

This clone was seen just once. This sequence joins TRBV2 and TRBJ1-1; TRBD1 matches at 8 bases. Per the germline V gene, CDR1 is SNHLY and CDR2 is FYNNEI. J lost 3 bases, V lost 5 bases, and 5 bases had no gene match. The CDR3 consists of 14 residues. CDR3 residues: CASSSTGVYTEAFF. CDR3 sequence (DNA): TGTGCCAGCAGTTCGACAGGGGTCTACACTGAAGCTTTCTTT.

This clone appeared a single time. The rearrangement links TRBV5-8 to TRBJ1-1; tentatively, D is TRBD1 (5 bases). The V end was cut by 1 base, the J end by 3 bases, with 7 bases between. Germline CDR1 SGHTS, CDR2 YDEGEE. This CDR3 contains 13 residues. In DNA, the CDR3 is TGTGCCAGCAGCTTGCAAGGGGACACTGAAGCTTTCTTT. It encodes CASSLQGDTEAFF.

This chain uses TRBV6-5 with TRBJ1-2; a weak D match, TRBD1 (5 bases). The CDR3 is 14 amino acids. Germline V gene data show CDR1 as MNHEY and CDR2 as SVGAGI. Between the trimmed V and J ends, which lost 2 bases and 7 bases, there was a span of 14 bases. This chain's CDR3 is CASSYGPGFSGYTF. Here the CDR3 DNA reads TGTGCCAGCAGTTACGGGCCAGGGTTTAGTGGCTACACCTTC.